This T cell receptor beta chain comes out of a study of cytomegalovirus exposure and HLA in healthy donors. Turning to the study itself: Unique TCRs from HLA-typed donors, about 85 million of them, were held in an early data release. Findings of the study overall: Cytomegalovirus status was reportedly diagnosed by the classifier with high specificity and sensitivity.

CDR3 length: 14 amino acids. Germline V gives CDR1 SGHDN, CDR2 FVKESK. Trimming shortened V by 2 bases and J by 0 bases, and 7 bases separated the two germline ends. A remark on this clone: Antigen: not known.

Unrecorded immune exposures were likely, despite nominal health at sampling. Primers: 60 Vbeta forward and 13 Jbeta reverse. The method was immunoSEQ multiplex PCR; TCRdb's version includes in-frame clones alone and lacks a portion of them. The sample yields 150,000 to 200,000 clones, roughly 77% seen once. The rearrangement uses TRBV14 and TRBJ1-2, with D hard to call. The source is a woman aged 50 to 60 in good health and CMV-seronegative. The sample comprised PBMCs. The CDR3 region has the DNA TGTGCCAGCAGCCAAATAAGCACTAACTATGGCTACACCTTC. Encoded protein: CASSQISTNYGYTF.